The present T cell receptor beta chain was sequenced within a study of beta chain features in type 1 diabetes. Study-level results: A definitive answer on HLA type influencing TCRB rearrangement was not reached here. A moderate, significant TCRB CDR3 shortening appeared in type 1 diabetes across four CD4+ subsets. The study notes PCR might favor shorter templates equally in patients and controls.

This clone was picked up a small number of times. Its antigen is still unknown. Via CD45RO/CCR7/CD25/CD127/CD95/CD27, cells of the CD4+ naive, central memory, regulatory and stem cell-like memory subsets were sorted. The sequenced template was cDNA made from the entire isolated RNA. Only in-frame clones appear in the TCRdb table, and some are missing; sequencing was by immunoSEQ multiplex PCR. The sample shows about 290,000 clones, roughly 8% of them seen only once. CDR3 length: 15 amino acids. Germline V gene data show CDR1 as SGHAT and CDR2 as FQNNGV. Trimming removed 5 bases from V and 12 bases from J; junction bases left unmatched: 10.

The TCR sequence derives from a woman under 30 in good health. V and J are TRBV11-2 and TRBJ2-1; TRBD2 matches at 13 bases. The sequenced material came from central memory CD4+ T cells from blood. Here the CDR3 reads CASSRTSGSGSPQFF. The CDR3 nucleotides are TGTGCCAGCAGCCGGACTAGCGGGAGTGGGTCACCGCAGTTCTTC.